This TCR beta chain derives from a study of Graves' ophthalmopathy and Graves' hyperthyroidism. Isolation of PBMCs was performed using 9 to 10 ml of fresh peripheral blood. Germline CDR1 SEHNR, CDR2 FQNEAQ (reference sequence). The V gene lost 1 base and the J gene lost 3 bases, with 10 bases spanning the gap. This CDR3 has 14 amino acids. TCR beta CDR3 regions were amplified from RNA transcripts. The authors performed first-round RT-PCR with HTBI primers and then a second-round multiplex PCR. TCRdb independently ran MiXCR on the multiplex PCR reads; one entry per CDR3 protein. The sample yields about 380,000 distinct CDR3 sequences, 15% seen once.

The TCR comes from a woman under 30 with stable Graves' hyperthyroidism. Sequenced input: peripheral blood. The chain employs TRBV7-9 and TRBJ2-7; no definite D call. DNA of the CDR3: TGTGCCAGCAGCTTAGGTGAAGTTTTCTACGAGCAGTACTTC. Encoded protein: CASSLGEVFYEQYF.